This T cell receptor beta chain originates from a study of persistence of HIV-infected CD4 T cells. This nonspecific control used anti-CD3/anti-CD28 bead stimulation of CD4+ T cells. Sorting selected CD4+ T cells upregulating both CD40 ligand and CD69. Undetectable plasma HIV-1 RNA below 50 copies/mL lasted at least 4 years. Sequencing used immunoSEQ version 4 in survey mode. Assay used: immunoSEQ multiplex PCR; TCRdb lists only in-frame clones, some missing. The sample holds under 50,000 clones, roughly nine tenths seen once. Turning to this clone: What it binds is unknown.

Germline CDR1 is LNHDA and CDR2 is SQIVND (reference sequence). The CDR3 contains 16 residues. V was trimmed by 7 bases and J by 5 bases, leaving 23 bases between them. The sample here was CD4+ T cells sorted from PBMCs after roughly 19-hour stimulation, taken from a patient who received antiretroviral therapy. V is TRBV19 and J is TRBJ1-1; D is possibly TRBD1 (6 bases). This sequence originates from an adult man with HIV who was CMV-seropositive. In DNA form, the CDR3 reads TGTGCCAGTATCGGGTGGGGGGCGGTTGCTGGGACTGAAGCTTTCTTT. Residues: CASIGWGAVAGTEAFF.